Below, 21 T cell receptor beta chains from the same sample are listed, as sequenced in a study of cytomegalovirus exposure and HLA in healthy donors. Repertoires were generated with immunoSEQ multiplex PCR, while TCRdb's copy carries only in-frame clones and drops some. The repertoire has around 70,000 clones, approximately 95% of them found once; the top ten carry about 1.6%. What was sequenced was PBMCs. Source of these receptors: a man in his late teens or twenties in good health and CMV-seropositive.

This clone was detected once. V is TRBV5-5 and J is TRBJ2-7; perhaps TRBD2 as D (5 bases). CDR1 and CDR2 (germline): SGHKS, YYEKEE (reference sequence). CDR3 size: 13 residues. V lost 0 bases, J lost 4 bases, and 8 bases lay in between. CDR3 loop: CASSLATGYEQYF. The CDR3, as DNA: TGTGCCAGCAGCTTGGCCACGGGGTACGAGCAGTACTTC.

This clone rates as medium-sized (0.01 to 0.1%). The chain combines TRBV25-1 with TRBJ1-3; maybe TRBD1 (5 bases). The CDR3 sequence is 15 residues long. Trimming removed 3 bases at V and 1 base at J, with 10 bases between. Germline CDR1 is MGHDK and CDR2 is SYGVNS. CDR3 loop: CASSDQGISGNTIYF. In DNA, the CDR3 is TGTGCCAGCAGTGACCAGGGTATATCTGGAAACACCATATATTTT. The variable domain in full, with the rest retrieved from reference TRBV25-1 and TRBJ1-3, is EADIYQTPRYLVIGTGKKITLECSQTMGHDKMYWYQQDPGMELHLIHYSYGVNSTEKGDLSSESTVSRIRTEHFPLTLESARPSHTSQYLCASSDQGISGNTIYFGEGSWLTVV.

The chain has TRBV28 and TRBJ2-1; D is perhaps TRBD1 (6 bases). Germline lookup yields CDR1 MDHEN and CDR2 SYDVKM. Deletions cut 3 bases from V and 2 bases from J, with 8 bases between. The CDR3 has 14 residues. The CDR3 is CASSFRGAYNEQFF. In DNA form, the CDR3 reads TGTGCCAGCAGTTTCAGGGGCGCCTACAATGAGCAGTTCTTC.

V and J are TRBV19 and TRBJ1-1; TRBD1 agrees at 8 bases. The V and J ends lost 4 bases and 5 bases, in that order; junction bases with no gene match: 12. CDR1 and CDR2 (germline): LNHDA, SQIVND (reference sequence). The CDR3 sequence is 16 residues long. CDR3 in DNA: TGTGCCAGTAGTAGCCGGGGGAGTGACAGGGGAACTGAAGCTTTCTTT. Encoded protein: CASSSRGSDRGTEAFF.

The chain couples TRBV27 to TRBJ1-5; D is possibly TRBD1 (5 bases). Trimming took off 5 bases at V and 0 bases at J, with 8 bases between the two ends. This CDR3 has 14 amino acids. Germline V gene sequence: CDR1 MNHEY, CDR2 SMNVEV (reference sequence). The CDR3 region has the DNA TGTGCCAGCAGTCGACAGTATAGCAATCAGCCCCAGCATTTT. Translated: CASSRQYSNQPQHF.

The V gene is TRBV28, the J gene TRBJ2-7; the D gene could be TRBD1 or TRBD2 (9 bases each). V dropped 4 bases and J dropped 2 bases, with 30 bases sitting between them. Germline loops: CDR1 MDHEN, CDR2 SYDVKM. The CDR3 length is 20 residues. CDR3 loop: CASSSNRGPAESGRPYEQYF. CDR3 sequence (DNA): TGTGCCAGCAGTTCCAACAGGGGGCCGGCTGAGAGCGGGAGGCCCTACGAGCAGTACTTC.

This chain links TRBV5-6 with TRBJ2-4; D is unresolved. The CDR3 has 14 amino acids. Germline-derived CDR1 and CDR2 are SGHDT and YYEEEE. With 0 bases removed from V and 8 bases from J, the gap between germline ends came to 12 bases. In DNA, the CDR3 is TGTGCCAGCAGCTTGGGTAGTCTATCCGACATTCAGTACTTC. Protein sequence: CASSLGSLSDIQYF.

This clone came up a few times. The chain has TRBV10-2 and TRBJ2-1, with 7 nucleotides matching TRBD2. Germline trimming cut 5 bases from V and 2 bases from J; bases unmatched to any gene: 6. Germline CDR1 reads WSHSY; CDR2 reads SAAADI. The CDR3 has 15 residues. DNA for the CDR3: TGCGCCAGCAGTACGGGGCTAGCGGCCTACAATGAGCAGTTCTTC. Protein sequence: CASSTGLAAYNEQFF.

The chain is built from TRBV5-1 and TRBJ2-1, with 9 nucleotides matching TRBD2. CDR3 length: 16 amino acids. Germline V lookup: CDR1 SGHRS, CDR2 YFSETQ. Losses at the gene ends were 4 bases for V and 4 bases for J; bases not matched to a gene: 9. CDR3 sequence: CASSPRLAASYNEQFF. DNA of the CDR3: TGCGCCAGCAGCCCCAGACTAGCGGCTAGTTACAATGAGCAGTTCTTC.

CDR3 coding DNA: TGTGCCAGCAGTCCGACACTTTCCAACACTGAAGCTTTCTTT. This codes for CASSPTLSNTEAFF. This sequence joins TRBV6-6 and TRBJ1-1; D is unresolved. The CDR3 loop spans 14 amino acids. The germline V gene encodes CDR1 MNHNY and CDR2 SVGAGI (reference sequence). Trimming pared 5 bases from V and 2 bases from J, leaving 12 bases between.

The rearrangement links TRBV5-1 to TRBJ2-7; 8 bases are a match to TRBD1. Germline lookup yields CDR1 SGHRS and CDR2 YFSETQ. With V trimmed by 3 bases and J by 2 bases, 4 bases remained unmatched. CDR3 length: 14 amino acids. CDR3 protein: CASSSGGLAYEQYF. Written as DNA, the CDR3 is TGCGCCAGCAGCTCAGGGGGCCTCGCCTACGAGCAGTACTTC.

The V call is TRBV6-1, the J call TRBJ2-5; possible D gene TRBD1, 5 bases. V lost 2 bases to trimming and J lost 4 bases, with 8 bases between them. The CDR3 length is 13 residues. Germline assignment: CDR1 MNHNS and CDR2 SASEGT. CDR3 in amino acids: CASSEPGSETQYF. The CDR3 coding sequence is TGTGCCAGCAGTGAACCAGGGTCAGAGACCCAGTACTTC.

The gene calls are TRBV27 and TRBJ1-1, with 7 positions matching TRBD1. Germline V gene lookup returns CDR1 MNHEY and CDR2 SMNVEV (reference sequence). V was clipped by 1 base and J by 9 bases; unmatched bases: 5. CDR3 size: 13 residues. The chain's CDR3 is CASSLWDRKKAFF. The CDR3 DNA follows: TGTGCCAGCAGTTTATGGGACAGAAAGAAAGCTTTCTTT.

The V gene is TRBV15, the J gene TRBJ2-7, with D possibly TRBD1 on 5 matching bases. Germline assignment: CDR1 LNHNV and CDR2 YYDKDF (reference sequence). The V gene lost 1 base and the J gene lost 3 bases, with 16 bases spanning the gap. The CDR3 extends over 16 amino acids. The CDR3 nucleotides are TGTGCCACCAGCAGAGGAAAGCAGGGTAGGGACTACGAGCAGTACTTC. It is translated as CATSRGKQGRDYEQYF.

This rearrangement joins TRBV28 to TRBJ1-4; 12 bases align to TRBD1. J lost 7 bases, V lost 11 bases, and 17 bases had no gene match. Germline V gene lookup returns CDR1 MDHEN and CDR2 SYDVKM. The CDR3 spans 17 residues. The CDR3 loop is CARGGQGAFDGGEKLFF. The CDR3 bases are TGTGCCCGCGGGGGACAGGGGGCTTTCGACGGGGGTGAAAAACTGTTTTTT. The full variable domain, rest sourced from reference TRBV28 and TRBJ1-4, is DVKVTQSSRYLVKRTGEKVFLECVQDMDHENMFWYRQDPGLGLRLIYFSYDVKMKEKGDIPEGYSVSREKKERFSLILESASTNQTSMYLCARGGQGAFDGGEKLFFGSGTQLSVL.

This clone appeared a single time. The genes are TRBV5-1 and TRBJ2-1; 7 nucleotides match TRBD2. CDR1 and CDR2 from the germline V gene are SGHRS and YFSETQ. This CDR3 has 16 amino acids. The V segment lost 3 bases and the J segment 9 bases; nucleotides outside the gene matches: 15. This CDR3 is CASSSSRGGSTGEQFF. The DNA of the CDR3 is TGCGCCAGCAGCTCCTCGCGGGGCGGGAGTACTGGTGAGCAGTTCTTC.

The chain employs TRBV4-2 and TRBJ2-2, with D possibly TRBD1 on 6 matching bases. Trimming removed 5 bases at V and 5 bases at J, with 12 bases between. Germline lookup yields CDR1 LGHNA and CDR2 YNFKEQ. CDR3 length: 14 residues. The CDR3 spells CASSGGAETGELFF. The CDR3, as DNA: TGTGCCAGCAGCGGGGGCGCAGAGACCGGGGAGCTGTTTTTT.

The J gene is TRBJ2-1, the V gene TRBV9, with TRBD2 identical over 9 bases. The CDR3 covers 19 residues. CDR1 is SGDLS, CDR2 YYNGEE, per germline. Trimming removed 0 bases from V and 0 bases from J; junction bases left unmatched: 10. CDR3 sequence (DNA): TGTGCCAGCAGCGTAGGTAGCGGGAGTCACGACCGCTCCTACAATGAGCAGTTCTTC. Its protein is CASSVGSGSHDRSYNEQFF.

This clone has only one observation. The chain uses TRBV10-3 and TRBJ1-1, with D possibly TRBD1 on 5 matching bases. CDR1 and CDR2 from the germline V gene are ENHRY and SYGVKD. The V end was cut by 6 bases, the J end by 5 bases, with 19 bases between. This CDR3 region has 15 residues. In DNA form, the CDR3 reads TGTGCCATCAGCCGAGGGCGGAGGGGTGGGACTGAAGCTTTCTTT. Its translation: CAISRGRRGGTEAFF.

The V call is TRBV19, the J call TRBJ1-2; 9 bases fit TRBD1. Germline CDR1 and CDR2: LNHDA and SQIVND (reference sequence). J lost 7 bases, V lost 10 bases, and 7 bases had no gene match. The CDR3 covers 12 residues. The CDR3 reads CATLQGAGGYTF. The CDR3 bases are TGTGCCACTTTACAGGGGGCAGGTGGCTACACCTTC. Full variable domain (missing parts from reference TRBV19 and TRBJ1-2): DGGITQSPKYLFRKEGQNVTLSCEQNLNHDAMYWYRQDPGQGLRLIYYSQIVNDFQKGDIAEGYSVSREKKESFPLTVTSAQKNPTAFYLCATLQGAGGYTFGSGTRLTVV.

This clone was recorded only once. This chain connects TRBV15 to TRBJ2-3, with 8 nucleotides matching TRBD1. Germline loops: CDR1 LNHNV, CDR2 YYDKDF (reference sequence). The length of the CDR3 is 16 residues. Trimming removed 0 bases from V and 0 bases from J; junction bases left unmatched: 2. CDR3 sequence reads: CATSRDRGRSTDTQYF. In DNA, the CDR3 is TGTGCCACCAGCAGAGACAGGGGGCGGAGCACAGATACGCAGTATTTT.